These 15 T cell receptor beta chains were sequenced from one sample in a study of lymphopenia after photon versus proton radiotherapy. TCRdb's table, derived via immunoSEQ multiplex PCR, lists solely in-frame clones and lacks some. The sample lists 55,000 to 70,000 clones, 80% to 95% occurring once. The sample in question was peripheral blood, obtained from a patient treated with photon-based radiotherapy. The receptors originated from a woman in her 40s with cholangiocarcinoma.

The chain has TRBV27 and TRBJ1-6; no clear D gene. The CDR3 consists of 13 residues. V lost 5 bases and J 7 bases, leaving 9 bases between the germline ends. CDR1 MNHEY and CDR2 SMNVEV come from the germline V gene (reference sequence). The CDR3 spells CASSVVGNSPLHF. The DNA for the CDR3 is TGTGCCAGCAGTGTAGTGGGGAATTCACCCCTCCACTTT.

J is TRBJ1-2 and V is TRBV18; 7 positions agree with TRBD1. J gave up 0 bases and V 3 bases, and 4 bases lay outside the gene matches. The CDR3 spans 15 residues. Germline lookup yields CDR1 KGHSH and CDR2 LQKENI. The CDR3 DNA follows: TGTGCCAGCTCACCCGACAGGGAGGCTAACTATGGCTACACCTTC. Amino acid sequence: CASSPDREANYGYTF.

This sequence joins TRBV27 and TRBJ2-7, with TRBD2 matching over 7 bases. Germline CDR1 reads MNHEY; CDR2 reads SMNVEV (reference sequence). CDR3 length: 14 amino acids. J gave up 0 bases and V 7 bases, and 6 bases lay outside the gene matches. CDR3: CASKNLAASYEQYF. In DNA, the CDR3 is TGTGCCAGCAAGAACCTAGCGGCCTCCTACGAGCAGTACTTC.

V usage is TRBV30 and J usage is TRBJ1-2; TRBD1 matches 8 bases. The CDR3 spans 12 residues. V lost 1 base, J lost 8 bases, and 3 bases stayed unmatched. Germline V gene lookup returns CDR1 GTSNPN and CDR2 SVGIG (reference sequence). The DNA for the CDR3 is TGTGCCTGGAGTGGACAGGGGAAGGGCTACACCTTC. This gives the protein CAWSGQGKGYTF.

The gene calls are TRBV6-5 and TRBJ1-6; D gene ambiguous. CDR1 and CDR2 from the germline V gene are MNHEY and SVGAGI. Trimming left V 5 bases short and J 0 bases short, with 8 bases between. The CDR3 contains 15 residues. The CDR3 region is CASSPALSYNSPLHF. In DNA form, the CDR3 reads TGTGCCAGCAGTCCAGCTCTCTCCTATAATTCACCCCTCCACTTT.

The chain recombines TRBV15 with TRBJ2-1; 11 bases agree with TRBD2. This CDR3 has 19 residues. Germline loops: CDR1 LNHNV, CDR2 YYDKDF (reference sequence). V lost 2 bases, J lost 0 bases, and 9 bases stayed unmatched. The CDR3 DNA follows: TGTGCCACCAGCAGACCCGGGACTAGCGGAACGAGCTCCTACAATGAGCAGTTCTTC. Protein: CATSRPGTSGTSSYNEQFF.

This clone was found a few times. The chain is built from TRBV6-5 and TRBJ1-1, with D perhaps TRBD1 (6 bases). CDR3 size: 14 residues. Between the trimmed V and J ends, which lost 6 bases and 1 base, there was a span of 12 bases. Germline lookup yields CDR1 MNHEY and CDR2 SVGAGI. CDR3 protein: CASSQRTENTEAFF. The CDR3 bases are TGTGCCAGCAGCCAACGGACAGAGAACACTGAAGCTTTCTTT.

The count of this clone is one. CDR3 nucleotide sequence: TGTGCCAGCAGCCTGGACGAGGTGGAGACCCAGTACTTC. Encoded protein: CASSLDEVETQYF. The chain employs TRBV9 and TRBJ2-5; D gene uncertain. There are 13 residues in the CDR3. Trimming took off 4 bases at V and 5 bases at J, with 12 bases between the two ends. CDR1 SGDLS and CDR2 YYNGEE come from the germline V gene. The full variable domain, with the rest looked up from reference TRBV9 and TRBJ2-5, is DSGVTQTPKHLITATGQRVTLRCSPRSGDLSVYWYQQSLDQGLQFLIQYYNGEERAKGNILERFSAQQFPDLHSELNLSSLELGDSALYFCASSLDEVETQYFGPGTRLLVL.

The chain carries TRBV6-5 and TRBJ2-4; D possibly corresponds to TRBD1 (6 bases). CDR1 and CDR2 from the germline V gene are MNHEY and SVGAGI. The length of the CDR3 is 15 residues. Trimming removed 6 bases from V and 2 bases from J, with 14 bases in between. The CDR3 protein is CASRPNQGSKNIQYF. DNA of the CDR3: TGTGCCAGCAGACCGAACCAGGGGTCCAAAAACATTCAGTACTTC.

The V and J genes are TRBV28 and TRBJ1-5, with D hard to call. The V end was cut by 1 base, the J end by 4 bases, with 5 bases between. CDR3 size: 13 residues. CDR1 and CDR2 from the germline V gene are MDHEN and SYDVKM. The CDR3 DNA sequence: TGTGCCAGCAGTTTATTAGGGAATCAGCCCCAGCATTTT. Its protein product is CASSLLGNQPQHF.

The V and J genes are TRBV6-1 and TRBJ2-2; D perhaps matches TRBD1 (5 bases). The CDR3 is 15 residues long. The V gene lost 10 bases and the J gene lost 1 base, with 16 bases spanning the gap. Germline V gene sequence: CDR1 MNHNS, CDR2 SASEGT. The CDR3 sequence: CATRTPEQNTGELFF. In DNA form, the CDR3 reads TGTGCCACCCGGACACCCGAACAGAACACCGGGGAGCTGTTTTTT.

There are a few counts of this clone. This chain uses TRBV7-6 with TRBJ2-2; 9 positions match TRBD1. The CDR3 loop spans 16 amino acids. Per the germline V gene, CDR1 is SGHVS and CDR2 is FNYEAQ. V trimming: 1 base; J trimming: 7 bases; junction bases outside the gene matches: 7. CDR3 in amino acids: CASSLGPGQGYGELFF. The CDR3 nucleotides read TGTGCCAGCAGCTTAGGGCCGGGACAGGGATACGGGGAGCTGTTTTTT.

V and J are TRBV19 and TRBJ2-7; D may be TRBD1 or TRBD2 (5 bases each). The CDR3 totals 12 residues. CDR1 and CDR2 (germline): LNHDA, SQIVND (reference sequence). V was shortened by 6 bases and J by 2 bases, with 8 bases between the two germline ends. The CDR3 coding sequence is TGTGCCAGTAGAGGGGACGCCTACGAGCAGTACTTC. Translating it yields CASRGDAYEQYF. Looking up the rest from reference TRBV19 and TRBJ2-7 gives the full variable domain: DGGITQSPKYLFRKEGQNVTLSCEQNLNHDAMYWYRQDPGQGLRLIYYSQIVNDFQKGDIAEGYSVSREKKESFPLTVTSAQKNPTAFYLCASRGDAYEQYFGPGTRLTVT.

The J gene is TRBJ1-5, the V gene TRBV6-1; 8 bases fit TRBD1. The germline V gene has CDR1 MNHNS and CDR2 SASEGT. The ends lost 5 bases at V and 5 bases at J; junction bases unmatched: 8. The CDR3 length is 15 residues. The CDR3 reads CASSLDRDLYQPQHF. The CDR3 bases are TGTGCCAGCAGTTTGGACAGGGACCTATATCAGCCCCAGCATTTT.

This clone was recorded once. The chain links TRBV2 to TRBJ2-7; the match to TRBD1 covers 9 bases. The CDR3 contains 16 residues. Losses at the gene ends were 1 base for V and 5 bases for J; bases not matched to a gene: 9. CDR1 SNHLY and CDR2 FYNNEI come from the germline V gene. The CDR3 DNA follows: TGTGCCAGCAGTGAAGGGCTAATGACAGGGGGAGACGAGCAGTACTTC. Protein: CASSEGLMTGGDEQYF.